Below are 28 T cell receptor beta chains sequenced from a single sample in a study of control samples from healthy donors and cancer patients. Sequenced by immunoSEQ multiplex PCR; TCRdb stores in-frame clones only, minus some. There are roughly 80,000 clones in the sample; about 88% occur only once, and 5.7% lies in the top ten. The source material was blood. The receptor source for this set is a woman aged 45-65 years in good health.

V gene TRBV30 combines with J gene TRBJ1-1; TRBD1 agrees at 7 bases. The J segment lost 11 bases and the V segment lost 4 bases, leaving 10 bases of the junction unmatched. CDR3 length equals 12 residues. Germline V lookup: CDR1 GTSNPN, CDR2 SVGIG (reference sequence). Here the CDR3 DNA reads TGTGCCTGGATCCGCCCCGGACAGGAGGCTTTCTTT. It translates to CAWIRPGQEAFF.

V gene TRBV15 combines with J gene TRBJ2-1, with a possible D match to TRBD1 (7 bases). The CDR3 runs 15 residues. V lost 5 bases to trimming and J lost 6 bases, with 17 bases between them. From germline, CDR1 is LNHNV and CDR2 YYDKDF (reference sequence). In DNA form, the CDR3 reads TGTGCCACCAGCCCCCGTCGACAGGGAGGCAATGAGCAGTTCTTC. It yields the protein CATSPRRQGGNEQFF.

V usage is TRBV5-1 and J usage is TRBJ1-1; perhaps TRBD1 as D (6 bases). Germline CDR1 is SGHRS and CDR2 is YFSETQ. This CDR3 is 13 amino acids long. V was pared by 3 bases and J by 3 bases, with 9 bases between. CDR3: CASSWSGDTEAFF. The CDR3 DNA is TGCGCCAGCAGCTGGTCAGGGGACACTGAAGCTTTCTTT.

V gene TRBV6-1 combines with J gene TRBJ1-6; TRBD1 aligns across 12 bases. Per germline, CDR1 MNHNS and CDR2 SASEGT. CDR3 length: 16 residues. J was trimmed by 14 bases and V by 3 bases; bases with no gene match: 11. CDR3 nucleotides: TGTGCCAGCAGTGATAAATCGGGGACAGGGGGCTTAACCCTCCACTTT. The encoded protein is CASSDKSGTGGLTLHF.

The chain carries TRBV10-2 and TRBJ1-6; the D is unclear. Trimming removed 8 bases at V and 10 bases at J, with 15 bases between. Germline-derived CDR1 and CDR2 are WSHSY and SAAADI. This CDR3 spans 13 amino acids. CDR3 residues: CASRLPKESPLHF. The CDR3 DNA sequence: TGCGCCAGCCGCCTCCCGAAAGAGTCACCCCTCCACTTT.

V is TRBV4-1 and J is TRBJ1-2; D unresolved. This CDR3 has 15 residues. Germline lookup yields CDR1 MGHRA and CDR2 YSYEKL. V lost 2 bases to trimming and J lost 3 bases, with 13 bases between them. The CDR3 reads CASSQLSADHYGYTF. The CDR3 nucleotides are TGCGCCAGCAGCCAACTCTCGGCGGACCACTATGGCTACACCTTC.

The CDR3: CASSYVGPLYNEQFF. The DNA of the CDR3 is TGTGCCAGCAGTTACGTAGGGCCCCTTTACAATGAGCAGTTCTTC. The chain employs TRBV6-2 or TRBV6-3 and TRBJ2-1; D gene ambiguous. The CDR3 length is 15 residues. The V gene's germline CDR1 is MNHEY and CDR2 SVGEGT. V was shortened by 2 bases and J by 4 bases, with 12 bases between the two germline ends.

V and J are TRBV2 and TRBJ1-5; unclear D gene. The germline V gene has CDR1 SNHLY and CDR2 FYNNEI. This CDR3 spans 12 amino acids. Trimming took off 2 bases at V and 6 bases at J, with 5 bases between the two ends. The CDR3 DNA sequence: TGTGCCAGCAGTGAACGTCGTCAGCCCCAGCATTTT. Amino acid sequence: CASSERRQPQHF.

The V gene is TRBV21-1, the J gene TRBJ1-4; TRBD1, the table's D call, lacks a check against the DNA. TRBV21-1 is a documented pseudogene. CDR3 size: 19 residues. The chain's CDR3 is CASSRVWDKEKRYKEKLFF. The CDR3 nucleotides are TGTGCCAGCAGCAGAGTATGGGACAAAGAGAAACGTTACAAGGAAAAACTGTTTTTT.

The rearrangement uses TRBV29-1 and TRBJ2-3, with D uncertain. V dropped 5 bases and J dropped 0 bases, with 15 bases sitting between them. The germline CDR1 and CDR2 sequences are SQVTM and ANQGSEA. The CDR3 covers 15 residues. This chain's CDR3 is CSVSGPTASTDTQYF. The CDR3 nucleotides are TGCAGCGTTTCGGGCCCTACAGCTAGCACAGATACGCAGTATTTT.

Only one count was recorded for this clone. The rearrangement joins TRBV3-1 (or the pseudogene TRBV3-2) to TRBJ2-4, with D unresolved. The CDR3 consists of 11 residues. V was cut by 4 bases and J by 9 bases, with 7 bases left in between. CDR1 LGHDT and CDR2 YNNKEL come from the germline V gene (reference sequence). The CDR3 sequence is CASSLTGIQYF. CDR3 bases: TGTGCCAGCAGCCTTACCGGCATTCAGTACTTC.

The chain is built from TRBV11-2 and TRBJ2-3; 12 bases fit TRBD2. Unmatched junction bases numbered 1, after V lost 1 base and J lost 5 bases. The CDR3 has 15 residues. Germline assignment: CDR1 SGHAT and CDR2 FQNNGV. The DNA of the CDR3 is TGTGCCAGCAGCTTAGTACTAGCGGGGGGAGATACGCAGTATTTT. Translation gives CASSLVLAGGDTQYF. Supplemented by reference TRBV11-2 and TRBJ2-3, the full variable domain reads EAGVAQSPRYKIIEKRQSVAFWCNPISGHATLYWYQQILGQGPKLLIQFQNNGVVDDSQLPKDRFSAERLKGVDSTLKIQPAKLEDSAVYLCASSLVLAGGDTQYFGPGTRLTVL.

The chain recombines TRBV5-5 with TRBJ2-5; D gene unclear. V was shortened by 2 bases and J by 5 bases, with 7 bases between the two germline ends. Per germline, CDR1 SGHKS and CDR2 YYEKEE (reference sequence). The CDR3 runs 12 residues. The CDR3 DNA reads TGTGCCAGCAGCTTTGGATTTGAGACCCAGTACTTC. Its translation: CASSFGFETQYF.

CDR3 nucleotides: TGTGCCAGCAGCCAGGACACTGAAGCTTTCTTT. Translating gives CASSQDTEAFF. The rearrangement joins TRBV3-1 (or the pseudogene TRBV3-2) to TRBJ1-1; no reliable D call. This CDR3 has 11 residues. V lost 3 bases, J lost 3 bases, and 2 bases lay in between. Germline V gives CDR1 LGHDT, CDR2 YNNKEL (reference sequence).

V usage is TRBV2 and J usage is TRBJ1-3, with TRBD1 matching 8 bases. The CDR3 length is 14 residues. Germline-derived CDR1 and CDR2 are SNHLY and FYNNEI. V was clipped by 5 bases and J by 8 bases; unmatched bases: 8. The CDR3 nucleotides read TGTGCCAGCAGTCCGGGACAGGCATCATACACCATATATTTT. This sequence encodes CASSPGQASYTIYF.

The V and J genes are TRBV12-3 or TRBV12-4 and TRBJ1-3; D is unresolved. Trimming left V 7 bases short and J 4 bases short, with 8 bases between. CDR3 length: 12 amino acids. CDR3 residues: CASTQPGNTIYF. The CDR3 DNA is TGTGCCAGCACGCAACCCGGAAACACCATATATTTT.

This CDR3 reads CASGRTGYNEQFF. In DNA form, the CDR3 reads TGTGCCTCTGGAAGGACAGGGTACAATGAGCAGTTCTTC. The genes are TRBV24-1 and TRBJ2-1, with TRBD1 matching over 8 bases. J lost 4 bases, V lost 12 bases, and 7 bases had no gene match. The germline V gene has CDR1 KGHDR and CDR2 SFDVKD. The CDR3 spans 13 residues.

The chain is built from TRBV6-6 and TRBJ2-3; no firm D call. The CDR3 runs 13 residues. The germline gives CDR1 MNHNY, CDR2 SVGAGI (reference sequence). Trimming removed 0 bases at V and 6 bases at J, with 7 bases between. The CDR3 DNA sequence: TGTGCCAGCAGTTACTCTTCCCGGGATACGCAGTATTTT. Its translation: CASSYSSRDTQYF.

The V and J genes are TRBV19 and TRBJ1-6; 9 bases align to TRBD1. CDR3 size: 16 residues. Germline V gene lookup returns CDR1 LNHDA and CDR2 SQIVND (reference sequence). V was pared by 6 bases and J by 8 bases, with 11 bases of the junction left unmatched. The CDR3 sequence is CASSKPRQGVDSPLHF. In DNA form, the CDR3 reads TGTGCCAGTAGCAAACCCAGACAGGGGGTGGATTCACCCCTCCACTTT. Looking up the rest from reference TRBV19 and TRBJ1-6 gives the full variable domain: DGGITQSPKYLFRKEGQNVTLSCEQNLNHDAMYWYRQDPGQGLRLIYYSQIVNDFQKGDIAEGYSVSREKKESFPLTVTSAQKNPTAFYLCASSKPRQGVDSPLHFGNGTRLTVT.

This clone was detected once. The CDR3 protein is CASSSGTSRAEQYF. The CDR3 DNA reads TGCGCCAGCAGCTCCGGGACTAGTCGCGCCGAGCAGTACTTC. The rearrangement links TRBV5-1 to TRBJ2-7; 8 bases are a match to TRBD2. CDR3 length: 14 amino acids. Trimming took 3 bases from V and 6 from J; bases not matched to a gene: 8. CDR1 and CDR2 (germline): SGHRS, YFSETQ.

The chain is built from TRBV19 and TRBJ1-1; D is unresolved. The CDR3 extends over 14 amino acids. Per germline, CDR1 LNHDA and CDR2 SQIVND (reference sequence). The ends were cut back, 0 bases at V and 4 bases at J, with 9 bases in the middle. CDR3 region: CASSIDRLSTEAFF. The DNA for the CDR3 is TGTGCCAGTAGTATAGATAGGTTAAGCACTGAAGCTTTCTTT.

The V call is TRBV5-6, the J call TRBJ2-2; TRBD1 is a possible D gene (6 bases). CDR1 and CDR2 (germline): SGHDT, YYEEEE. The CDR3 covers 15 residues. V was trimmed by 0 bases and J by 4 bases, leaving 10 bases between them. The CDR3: CASSLVGAGTGELFF. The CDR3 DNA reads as TGTGCCAGCAGCTTGGTGGGGGCAGGCACCGGGGAGCTGTTTTTT.

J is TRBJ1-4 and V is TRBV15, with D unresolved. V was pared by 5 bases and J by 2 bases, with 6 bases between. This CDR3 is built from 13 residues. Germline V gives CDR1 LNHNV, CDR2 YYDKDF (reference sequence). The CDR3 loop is CATSLWTNEKLFF. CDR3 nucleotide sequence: TGTGCCACCAGCCTTTGGACTAATGAAAAACTGTTTTTT.

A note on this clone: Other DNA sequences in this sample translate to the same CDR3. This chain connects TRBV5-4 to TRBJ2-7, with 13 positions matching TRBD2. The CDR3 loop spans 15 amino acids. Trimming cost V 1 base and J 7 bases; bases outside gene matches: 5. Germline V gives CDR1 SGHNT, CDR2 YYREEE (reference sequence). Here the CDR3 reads CASSLTSGGAREQYF. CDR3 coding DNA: TGTGCCAGCAGCTTGACTAGCGGGGGGGCTCGGGAGCAGTACTTC.

For the CDR3, the DNA is TGTGCCAGCAGCGTACACGGGGATGGCTACACCTTC. Amino acid sequence: CASSVHGDGYTF. This chain links TRBV9 with TRBJ1-2, with D unclear. CDR3 length equals 12 residues. Trimming took off 1 base at V and 6 bases at J, with 7 bases between the two ends. Germline V CDR1 and CDR2: SGDLS, YYNGEE.

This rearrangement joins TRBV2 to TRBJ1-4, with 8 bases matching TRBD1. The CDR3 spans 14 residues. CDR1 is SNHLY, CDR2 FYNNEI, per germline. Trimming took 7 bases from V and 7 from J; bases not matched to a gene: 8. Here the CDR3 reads CASIMDRVGEKLFF. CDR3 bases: TGTGCCAGCATCATGGACAGGGTGGGTGAAAAACTGTTTTTT.

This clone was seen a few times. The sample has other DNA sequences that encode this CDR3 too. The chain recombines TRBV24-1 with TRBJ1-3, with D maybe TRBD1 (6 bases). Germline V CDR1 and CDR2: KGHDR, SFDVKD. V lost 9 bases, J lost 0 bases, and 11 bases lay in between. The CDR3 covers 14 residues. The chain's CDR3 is CATEGGDSGNTIYF. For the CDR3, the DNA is TGTGCCACCGAAGGGGGGGACTCTGGAAACACCATATATTTT.

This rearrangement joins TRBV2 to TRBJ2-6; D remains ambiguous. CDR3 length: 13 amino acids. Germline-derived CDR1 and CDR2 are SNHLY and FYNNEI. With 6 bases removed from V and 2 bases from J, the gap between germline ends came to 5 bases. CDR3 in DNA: TGTGCCAGCAGAGATACTGGGGCCAACGTCCTGACTTTC. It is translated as CASRDTGANVLTF.